Ten or more counts support the clone carrying this T cell receptor (beta chain). Time point denoted: after trial treatment. The treatment was: LDRT plus nivolumab, ipilimumab, low-dose cyclophosphamide and aspirin (RACIN trial). Donors were dosed with nivolumab and ipilimumab; they also received aspirin, low-dose cyclophosphamide and low-dose radiotherapy. The data derive from a study of low-dose radiotherapy and immunotherapy resistance in tumors. The V gene's germline CDR1 is ENHRY and CDR2 SYGVKD. V was pared by 2 bases and J by 5 bases, with 15 bases between. The CDR3 has 15 amino acids. Both TCRalpha and TCRbeta chains were reverse transcribed with V-gene-specific primers. The authors ran 20 PCR cycles to amplify TCRs with a constant-region primer and V-primer adapter. From the reads, TCRdb called clonotypes with MiXCR, one entry per CDR3 protein. The profile shows approximately 46,000 distinct CDR3 sequences, around a quarter of them singletons.

The sample in question was PBMCs, obtained after low-dose radiotherapy plus immunotherapy. The TCR comes from a male donor with prostate cancer. V and J are TRBV10-3 and TRBJ1-1; D is possibly TRBD1 (6 bases). The CDR3 loop is CAISEEGGGRTEAFF. The CDR3 DNA sequence: TGTGCCATCAGTGAGGAGGGAGGGGGAAGGACTGAAGCTTTCTTT.